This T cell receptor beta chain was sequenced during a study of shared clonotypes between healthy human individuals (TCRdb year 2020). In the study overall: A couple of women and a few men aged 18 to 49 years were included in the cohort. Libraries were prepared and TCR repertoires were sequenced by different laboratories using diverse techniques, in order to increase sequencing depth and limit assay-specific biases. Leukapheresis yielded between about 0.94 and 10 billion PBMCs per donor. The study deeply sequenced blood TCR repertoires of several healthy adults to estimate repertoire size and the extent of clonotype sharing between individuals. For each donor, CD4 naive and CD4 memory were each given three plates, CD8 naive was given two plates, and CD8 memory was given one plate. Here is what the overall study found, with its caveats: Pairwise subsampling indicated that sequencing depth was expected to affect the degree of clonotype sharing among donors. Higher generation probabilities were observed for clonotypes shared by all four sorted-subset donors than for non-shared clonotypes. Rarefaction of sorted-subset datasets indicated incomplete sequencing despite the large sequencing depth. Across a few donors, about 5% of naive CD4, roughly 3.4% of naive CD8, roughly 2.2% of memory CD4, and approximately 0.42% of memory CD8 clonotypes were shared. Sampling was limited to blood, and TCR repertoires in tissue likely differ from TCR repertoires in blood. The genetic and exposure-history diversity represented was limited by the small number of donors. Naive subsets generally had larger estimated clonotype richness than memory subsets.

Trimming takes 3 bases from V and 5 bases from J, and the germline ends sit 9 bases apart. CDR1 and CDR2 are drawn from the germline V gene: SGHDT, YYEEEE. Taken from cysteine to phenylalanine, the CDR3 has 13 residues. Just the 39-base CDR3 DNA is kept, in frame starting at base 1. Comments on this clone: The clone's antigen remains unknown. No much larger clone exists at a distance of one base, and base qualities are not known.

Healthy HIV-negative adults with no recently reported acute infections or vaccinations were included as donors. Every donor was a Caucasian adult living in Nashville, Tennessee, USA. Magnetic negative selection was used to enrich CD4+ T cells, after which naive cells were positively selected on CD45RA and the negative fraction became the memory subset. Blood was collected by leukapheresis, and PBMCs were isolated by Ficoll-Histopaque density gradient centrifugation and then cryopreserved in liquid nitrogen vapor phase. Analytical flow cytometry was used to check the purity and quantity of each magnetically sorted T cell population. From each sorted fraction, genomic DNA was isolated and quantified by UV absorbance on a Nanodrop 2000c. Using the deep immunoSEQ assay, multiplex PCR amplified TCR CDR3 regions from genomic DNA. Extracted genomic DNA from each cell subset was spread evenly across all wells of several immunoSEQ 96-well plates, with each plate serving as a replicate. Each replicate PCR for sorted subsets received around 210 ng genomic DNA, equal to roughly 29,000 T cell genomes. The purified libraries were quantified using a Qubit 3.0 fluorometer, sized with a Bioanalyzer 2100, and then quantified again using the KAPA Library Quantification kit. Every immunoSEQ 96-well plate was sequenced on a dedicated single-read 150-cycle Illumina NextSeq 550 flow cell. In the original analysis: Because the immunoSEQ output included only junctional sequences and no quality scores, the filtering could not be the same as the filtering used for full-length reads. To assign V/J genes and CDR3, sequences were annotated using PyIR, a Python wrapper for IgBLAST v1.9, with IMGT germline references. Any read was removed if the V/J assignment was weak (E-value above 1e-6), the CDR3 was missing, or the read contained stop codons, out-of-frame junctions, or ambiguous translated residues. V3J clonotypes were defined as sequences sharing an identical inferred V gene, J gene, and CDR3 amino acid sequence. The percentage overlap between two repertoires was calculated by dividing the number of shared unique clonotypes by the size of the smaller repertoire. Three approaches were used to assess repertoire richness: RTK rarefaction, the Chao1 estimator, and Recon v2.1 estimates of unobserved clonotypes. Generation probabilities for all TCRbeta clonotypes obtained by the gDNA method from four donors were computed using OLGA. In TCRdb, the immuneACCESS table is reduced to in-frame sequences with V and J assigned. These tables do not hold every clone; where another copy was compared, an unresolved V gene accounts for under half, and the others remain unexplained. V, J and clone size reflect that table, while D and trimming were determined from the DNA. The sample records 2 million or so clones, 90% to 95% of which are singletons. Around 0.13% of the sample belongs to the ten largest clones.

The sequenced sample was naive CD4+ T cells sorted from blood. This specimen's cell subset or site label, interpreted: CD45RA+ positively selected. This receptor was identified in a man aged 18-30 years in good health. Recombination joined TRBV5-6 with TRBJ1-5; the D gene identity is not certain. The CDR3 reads CASSSTPYQPQHF. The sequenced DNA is TGTGCCAGCAGCTCGACACCCTATCAGCCCCAGCATTTT. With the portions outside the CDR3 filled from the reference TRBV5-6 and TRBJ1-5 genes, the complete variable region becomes DAGVTQSPTHLIKTRGQQVTLRCSPKSGHDTVSWYQQALGQGPQFIFQYYEEEERQRGNFPDRFSGHQFPNYSSELNVNALLLGDSALYLCASSSTPYQPQHFGDGTRLSIL.